The 28 T cell receptor beta chains below come from one sample, sequenced in a study of vaccination effects on CD4 cells after COVID-19. Using viral peptide pools, the ViraFEST assay grew out antigen-specific CD4+ T cells prior to sequencing. Scientists isolated CD4+ T cells after a roughly 10-day culture period ended. Sequenced by immunoSEQ multiplex PCR; TCRdb stores in-frame clones only, minus some. The sample lists more than 50,000 clones, about four fifths seen once, with about 2.5% in the top ten. Their antigens are not known. Material: CD4+ T cells from PBMCs cultured with HCoV-229E spike peptides, obtained before COVID-19 vaccination. All receptors come from a human donor who received a COVID-19 vaccine.

This clone is a singleton in its sample. V is TRBV11-2 and J is TRBJ2-6; D could derive from TRBD1 or TRBD2 (6 bases each). Per the germline V gene, CDR1 is SGHAT and CDR2 is FQNNGV. Between the trimmed V and J ends, which lost 5 bases and 1 base, there was a span of 15 bases. CDR3 length: 17 residues. As DNA, the CDR3 is TGTGCCAGCAGCCTCCCTGGGGGGCGGTCTGGGGCCAACGTCCTGACTTTC. This sequence encodes CASSLPGGRSGANVLTF. Full variable domain (remainder filled in from reference TRBV11-2 and TRBJ2-6): EAGVAQSPRYKIIEKRQSVAFWCNPISGHATLYWYQQILGQGPKLLIQFQNNGVVDDSQLPKDRFSAERLKGVDSTLKIQPAKLEDSAVYLCASSLPGGRSGANVLTFGAGSRLTVL.

A single count supports this clone. The V call is TRBV19, the J call TRBJ2-4, with a possible D match to TRBD2 (7 bases). From germline, CDR1 is LNHDA and CDR2 SQIVND (reference sequence). Trimming took 6 bases from V and 6 from J, leaving 15 bases between them. CDR3 size: 14 residues. CDR3 sequence reads: CASRYSAGANIQYF. Written as DNA, the CDR3 is TGTGCCAGTAGATATAGTGCGGGGGCAAACATTCAGTACTTC.

The chain carries TRBV6-1 and TRBJ2-3; D gene ambiguous. Trimming stripped 1 base from V and 7 bases from J, with 6 bases between. The CDR3 contains 12 residues. Per the germline V gene, CDR1 is MNHNS and CDR2 is SASEGT. The CDR3 region has the DNA TGTGCCAGCAGTGAAGGGGCTAATACGCAGTATTTT. It specifies CASSEGANTQYF.

V usage is TRBV7-9 and J usage is TRBJ1-3; 7 bases fit TRBD1. The germline V gene encodes CDR1 SEHNR and CDR2 FQNEAQ (reference sequence). The CDR3 loop spans 15 amino acids. The V and J ends lost 5 bases and 0 bases, in that order; junction bases with no gene match: 4. DNA for the CDR3: TGTGCCAGCAGCCCCGGGACAGTCTCTGGAAACACCATATATTTT. Translated: CASSPGTVSGNTIYF.

The rearrangement joins TRBV6-6 to TRBJ2-5; 7 bases are a match to TRBD1. V was clipped by 5 bases and J by 3 bases; unmatched bases: 9. CDR3 length: 15 amino acids. In germline, CDR1 is MNHNY, CDR2 SVGAGI (reference sequence). The DNA of the CDR3 is TGTGCCAGCAGTGCAATGGACAGGCTTAAAGAGACCCAGTACTTC. Translated: CASSAMDRLKETQYF.

In this sample, this clone turned up once. The chain recombines TRBV18 with TRBJ2-2, with D hard to call. CDR3 length: 15 residues. Germline CDR1 is KGHSH and CDR2 is LQKENI. Trimming shortened V by 0 bases and J by 7 bases, and 12 bases separated the two germline ends. The CDR3 DNA follows: TGTGCCAGCTCACCACCGCTTTCGGGTGGCGGGGAGCTGTTTTTT. Encoded protein: CASSPPLSGGGELFF.

The V gene is TRBV30, the J gene TRBJ1-4; D perhaps matches TRBD1 (5 bases). The CDR3 has 14 amino acids. Trimming stripped 0 bases from V and 3 bases from J, with 8 bases between. The germline gives CDR1 GTSNPN, CDR2 SVGIG (reference sequence). In DNA, the CDR3 is TGTGCCTGGAGTGTGGGGGTGGCTAATGAAAAACTGTTTTTT. Protein sequence: CAWSVGVANEKLFF.

This clone appeared a few times. The J gene is TRBJ1-5, the V gene TRBV12-5; D is ambiguous. V was shortened by 2 bases and J by 7 bases, with 9 bases between the two germline ends. The CDR3 sequence is 13 residues long. Germline V gives CDR1 LGHNT, CDR2 FRNRAP. CDR3 DNA sequence: TGTGCTAGTGGTTTGACGTCTAACCAGCCCCAGCATTTT. Translating it yields CASGLTSNQPQHF.

This rearrangement joins TRBV27 to TRBJ2-6, with 7 bases that match TRBD1. Looked up from germline, CDR1 is MNHEY and CDR2 is SMNVEV (reference sequence). The V gene end was trimmed by 3 bases and the J gene end by 2 bases; junction bases not matched to a gene: 1. CDR3 length: 15 residues. The CDR3 is CASSFQGAGANVLTF. For the CDR3, the DNA is TGTGCCAGCAGTTTTCAGGGGGCTGGGGCCAACGTCCTGACTTTC. Supplemented by reference TRBV27 and TRBJ2-6, the full variable domain reads EAQVTQNPRYLITVTGKKLTVTCSQNMNHEYMSWYRQDPGLGLRQIYYSMNVEVTDKGDVPEGYKVSRKEKRNFPLILESPSPNQTSLYFCASSFQGAGANVLTFGAGSRLTVL.

The V gene is TRBV6-5, the J gene TRBJ2-2, with 10 bases aligning to TRBD1. V lost 6 bases to trimming and J lost 4 bases; unmatched junction nucleotides: 5. Germline V gene sequence: CDR1 MNHEY, CDR2 SVGAGI. The CDR3 loop spans 15 amino acids. CDR3 residues: CASSHWDRGTGELFF. The DNA for the CDR3 is TGTGCCAGCAGCCACTGGGACAGGGGCACCGGGGAGCTGTTTTTT.

The chain couples TRBV18 to TRBJ2-5; weak D call: TRBD1 (5 bases). The length of the CDR3 is 16 residues. Germline V CDR1 and CDR2: KGHSH, LQKENI. V gave up 3 bases and J gave up 3 bases, with 17 bases separating them. The CDR3 bases are TGTGCCAGCTCACCGTATGTCCAGGGCTACGAAGAGACCCAGTACTTC. Translating it yields CASSPYVQGYEETQYF.

The DNA for the CDR3 is TGCGCCAGCAGTGAGAGGGGGCAGGGCTACAATGAGCAGTTCTTC. As protein: CASSERGQGYNEQFF. The rearrangement joins TRBV10-1 to TRBJ2-1; TRBD1 matches 7 bases. V was clipped by 2 bases and J by 3 bases; unmatched bases: 4. Germline CDR1 reads WNHNN; CDR2 reads SYGVQD (reference sequence). This CDR3 has 15 residues.

The rearrangement links TRBV7-8 to TRBJ2-5; TRBD1 aligns across 8 bases. Germline CDR1 reads SGHVS; CDR2 reads FQNEAQ. This CDR3 is built from 13 residues. J was trimmed by 7 bases and V by 3 bases; bases with no gene match: 4. The CDR3 reads CASSLDREGTQYF. For the CDR3, the DNA is TGTGCCAGCAGCTTGGACAGGGAAGGGACCCAGTACTTC.

This clone appeared once. The genes are TRBV7-3 and TRBJ1-2; TRBD1 matches 7 bases. Germline loops: CDR1 SGHTA, CDR2 FQGTGA. The CDR3 is 13 amino acids. J was trimmed by 8 bases and V by 3 bases; bases with no gene match: 6. CDR3 DNA sequence: TGTGCCAGCAGCTTTGAGGGGGCGCGCGGCTACACCTTC. Encoded protein: CASSFEGARGYTF.

The gene calls are TRBV6-2 or TRBV6-3 and TRBJ2-1; a possible D gene is TRBD2 (6 bases). The germline V gene encodes CDR1 MNHEY and CDR2 SVGEGT. Trimming took 3 bases from V and 6 from J, leaving 18 bases between them. The CDR3 loop spans 16 amino acids. The CDR3 reads CASSYWQGGDFNEQFF. The CDR3 DNA reads as TGTGCCAGCAGTTATTGGCAGGGAGGTGATTTCAATGAGCAGTTCTTC.

The rearrangement joins TRBV21-1 to TRBJ2-3; the DNA was not compared with TRBD2, the D call given in the table. TRBV21-1 is labeled a pseudogene. The CDR3 totals 14 residues. The CDR3 here is CATTGSALKDTQYF. Here the CDR3 DNA reads TGTGCCACCACCGGGAGTGCGTTGAAGGATACGCAGTATTTT.

In DNA form, the CDR3 reads TGTGCCAGCAGCCAAGATTGGGGAGTAGGAAACACCATATATTTT. Amino acid sequence: CASSQDWGVGNTIYF. The chain couples TRBV3-1 (or the pseudogene TRBV3-2) to TRBJ1-3; the D is unclear. V was shortened by 0 bases and J by 4 bases, with 10 bases between the two germline ends. The germline V gene has CDR1 LGHDT and CDR2 YNNKEL (reference sequence). The CDR3 length is 15 residues.

V usage is TRBV28 and J usage is TRBJ1-2; D not resolved. Germline V gives CDR1 MDHEN, CDR2 SYDVKM. Trimming took 3 bases from V and 6 from J, leaving 20 bases between them. This CDR3 contains 16 residues. The CDR3 DNA sequence: TGTGCCAGCAGTTTCCATTCTAATCGTCGGGGAGATGGCTACACCTTC. Its translation: CASSFHSNRRGDGYTF.

This clone was found once. This sequence joins TRBV6-5 and TRBJ1-3, with TRBD1 as a possible D gene (6 bases). Germline assignment: CDR1 MNHEY and CDR2 SVGAGI. This CDR3 region has 16 residues. With 4 bases removed from V and 0 bases from J, the gap between germline ends came to 13 bases. Here the CDR3 reads CASSFGQWSSGNTIYF. The DNA for the CDR3 is TGTGCCAGCAGTTTTGGACAGTGGAGCTCTGGAAACACCATATATTTT.

The chain joins TRBV24-1 to TRBJ2-2; unclear D gene. The CDR3 runs 14 residues. CDR1 and CDR2 from the germline V gene are KGHDR and SFDVKD. Trimming cost V 3 bases and J 8 bases, with 12 bases left between them. The CDR3 reads CATSDQDLTGELFF. CDR3 nucleotides: TGTGCCACCAGTGATCAAGACCTAACTGGGGAGCTGTTTTTT.

This sequence joins TRBV4-3 and TRBJ2-1; maybe TRBD2 (6 bases). The CDR3 is made up of 15 amino acids. The V gene's germline CDR1 is LGHNA and CDR2 YSLEER. The V and J ends lost 1 base and 5 bases respectively, with 12 bases between them. The DNA of the CDR3 is TGCGCCAGCAGCCAAGTTGGGGACTCAGACAATGAGCAGTTCTTC. It yields the protein CASSQVGDSDNEQFF.

In its sample, this clone was seen a few times. V and J are TRBV5-4 and TRBJ1-1; D remains ambiguous. This CDR3 region has 14 residues. Trimming removed 1 base at V and 1 base at J, with 8 bases between. Germline CDR1 SGHNT, CDR2 YYREEE (reference sequence). CDR3: CASSLTATNTEAFF. CDR3 DNA: TGTGCCAGCAGCTTGACGGCTACGAACACTGAAGCTTTCTTT.

V gene TRBV19 combines with J gene TRBJ2-5; D is perhaps TRBD1 (5 bases). CDR3 length: 16 residues. Between the trimmed V and J ends, which lost 5 bases and 4 bases, there was a span of 20 bases. Per germline, CDR1 LNHDA and CDR2 SQIVND (reference sequence). DNA of the CDR3: TGTGCCAGTAGTCGGTCCCCTTTTTCAGGGTTAGAGACCCAGTACTTC. This translates into CASSRSPFSGLETQYF. The complete variable domain, with remaining parts taken from reference TRBV19 and TRBJ2-5, reads DGGITQSPKYLFRKEGQNVTLSCEQNLNHDAMYWYRQDPGQGLRLIYYSQIVNDFQKGDIAEGYSVSREKKESFPLTVTSAQKNPTAFYLCASSRSPFSGLETQYFGPGTRLLVL.

This clone has a single count. V usage is TRBV19 and J usage is TRBJ2-1; tentative D call: TRBD1 (6 bases). V lost 5 bases and J 2 bases, leaving 13 bases between the germline ends. There are 15 residues in the CDR3. Germline V gene sequence: CDR1 LNHDA, CDR2 SQIVND (reference sequence). CDR3 protein: CASSQDRPPYNEQFF. CDR3 sequence (DNA): TGTGCCAGTAGTCAAGACAGGCCTCCCTACAATGAGCAGTTCTTC.

This clone has more than one count but fewer than ten. The chain links TRBV19 to TRBJ1-4; 10 bases align to TRBD1. The germline gives CDR1 LNHDA, CDR2 SQIVND (reference sequence). The CDR3 is made up of 15 amino acids. V was clipped by 6 bases and J by 11 bases; unmatched bases: 12. This chain's CDR3 is CASRPTGTGAGKLFF. CDR3 coding DNA: TGTGCCAGTAGGCCGACCGGGACAGGGGCAGGGAAACTGTTTTTT.

This chain joins TRBV7-9 and TRBJ2-4; D is unresolved. The V gene lost 1 base and the J gene lost 6 bases, with 4 bases spanning the gap. CDR3 size: 12 residues. Germline V CDR1 and CDR2: SEHNR, FQNEAQ (reference sequence). The CDR3 loop is CASSLDVNIQYF. The CDR3 bases are TGTGCCAGCAGCTTAGACGTAAACATTCAGTACTTC.

The chain combines TRBV18 with TRBJ2-4, with D possibly being TRBD1 (5 bases). V lost 4 bases and J 3 bases, leaving 7 bases between the germline ends. The CDR3 runs to 13 residues. Per the germline V gene, CDR1 is KGHSH and CDR2 is LQKENI. The CDR3, as DNA: TGTGCCAGCTCACAGGGGTACAAAAACATTCAGTACTTC. Its protein is CASSQGYKNIQYF.

V usage is TRBV6-5 and J usage is TRBJ1-2, with 9 positions matching TRBD1. The CDR3 spans 14 residues. Germline assignment: CDR1 MNHEY and CDR2 SVGAGI. Trimming at V came to 5 bases and at J to 4 bases, leaving 5 bases not matched to a gene. The CDR3 nucleotides are TGTGCCAGCAGTCGGGACAGGGTTTCCTATGGCTACACCTTC. It codes for CASSRDRVSYGYTF.